A single sample is the source of the 9 T cell receptor beta chains below, sequenced in a study of cytomegalovirus exposure and HLA in healthy donors. A multiplex PCR was run with 60 Vbeta primers and 13 Jbeta primers. Repertoires were generated with immunoSEQ multiplex PCR, while TCRdb's copy carries only in-frame clones and drops some. The repertoire consists of about 170,000 clones, with roughly 79% occurring once and the leading ten covering approximately 5%. The source material was PBMCs. The receptors were gathered from a woman aged 18-29 years in good health and CMV-seropositive.

J is TRBJ1-5 and V is TRBV4-1, with TRBD1 matching 8 bases. The CDR3 sequence is 14 residues long. The germline V gene has CDR1 MGHRA and CDR2 YSYEKL. The V and J ends lost 5 bases and 7 bases, in that order; junction bases with no gene match: 7. The CDR3 nucleotides read TGCGCCAGCAGCTACGACAGGGGAGGGCAGCCCCAGCATTTT. It yields the protein CASSYDRGGQPQHF.

The rearrangement links TRBV5-6 to TRBJ2-4, with 7 bases lining up with TRBD1. Germline values: CDR1 SGHDT, CDR2 YYEEEE. The junction had 8 bases not matched to a gene; V was cut back by 0 bases and J by 8 bases. This CDR3 has 15 amino acids. DNA of the CDR3: TGTGCCAGCAGCTTGGGAGGGGGCGCCTCGGACATTCAGTACTTC. The encoded protein is CASSLGGGASDIQYF.

The chain employs TRBV7-2 and TRBJ1-2; the match to TRBD1 covers 9 bases. The CDR3 has 13 residues. The germline gives CDR1 SGHTA, CDR2 FQGNSA. The junction had 4 bases not matched to a gene; V was cut back by 8 bases and J by 3 bases. The CDR3 nucleotides read TGTGCCAGCTACAGGGGGCTGGACTATGGCTACACCTTC. It encodes CASYRGLDYGYTF.

The chain carries TRBV19 and TRBJ2-1; the match to TRBD1 covers 8 bases. CDR1 LNHDA and CDR2 SQIVND come from the germline V gene (reference sequence). The CDR3 covers 14 residues. V shed 5 bases, J shed 7 bases, and the junction held 7 bases outside the gene matches. CDR3 bases: TGTGCCAGTAGTGCGGACAGGGCGTTGAATGAGCAGTTCTTC. Protein: CASSADRALNEQFF.

In regard to this clone: Other DNA sequences in the same sample also yield this CDR3. V usage is TRBV2 and J usage is TRBJ1-3; D perhaps matches TRBD1 (5 bases). The CDR3 contains 15 residues. The germline gives CDR1 SNHLY, CDR2 FYNNEI. V was clipped by 0 bases and J by 1 base, with 7 bases between them. For the CDR3, the DNA is TGTGCCAGCAGTGAAGCGGGGGGATCTGGAAACACCATATATTTT. Translation gives CASSEAGGSGNTIYF.

This rearrangement joins TRBV6-4 to TRBJ2-3; TRBD2 agrees at 9 bases. The CDR3 spans 16 residues. The V and J ends lost 2 bases and 2 bases, in that order; junction bases with no gene match: 5. The V gene's germline CDR1 is MRHNA and CDR2 SNTAGT. As DNA, the CDR3 is TGTGCCAGCAGTGACGAAGCGGGGGGAAACACAGATACGCAGTATTTT. Its protein product is CASSDEAGGNTDTQYF.

This clone appeared a single time. This chain links TRBV27 with TRBJ1-5; 8 bases map to TRBD1. The CDR3 consists of 15 residues. CDR1 is MNHEY and CDR2 is SMNVEV in the germline V gene (reference sequence). V was clipped by 5 bases and J by 7 bases; unmatched bases: 10. Here the CDR3 reads CASSPVDRVNQPQHF. For the CDR3, the DNA is TGTGCCAGCAGTCCGGTGGACAGGGTGAACCAGCCCCAGCATTTT.

The genes are TRBV6-1 and TRBJ2-7; 9 bases align to TRBD2. V shed 0 bases, J shed 8 bases, and the junction held 5 bases outside the gene matches. The CDR3 contains 14 residues. The germline gives CDR1 MNHNS, CDR2 SASEGT. The CDR3 coding sequence is TGTGCCAGCAGTGAAGCCGGGACTAGCAGACAGCAGTACTTC. Translated, it gives CASSEAGTSRQQYF.

The rearrangement uses TRBV6-1 and TRBJ2-1; perhaps TRBD1 as D (5 bases). Germline V gives CDR1 MNHNS, CDR2 SASEGT. The CDR3 is 18 residues long. V shed 0 bases and J shed 12 bases, with 27 bases lying between them. This chain's CDR3 is CASSEAHLATAAEFSQFF. DNA of the CDR3: TGTGCCAGCAGTGAAGCGCACCTCGCGACAGCCGCTGAGTTTTCGCAGTTCTTC.